These 25 T cell receptor beta chains came from one sample sequenced in a study of memory CD4+ T cells and cytomegalovirus serostatus. Using immunoSEQ multiplex PCR, the repertoire was profiled, and TCRdb retains in-frame clones only, with some absent. This table holds 50,000 to 70,000 clones, around 79% found once. Single viable CD3+CD4+CD8-CD45RO+ cells were sorted as the memory CD4+ T cells. Source material: memory CD4+ T cells from blood. The receptors stem from an adult in good health and CMV-seropositive.

The rearrangement joins TRBV15 to TRBJ1-2; D is unclear. V was cut by 6 bases and J by 3 bases, with 5 bases left in between. This CDR3 contains 11 residues. CDR1 is LNHNV, CDR2 YYDKDF, per germline (reference sequence). In DNA, the CDR3 is TGTGCCACCAGTGGGGACTATGGCTACACCTTC. Protein: CATSGDYGYTF.

The chain is built from TRBV9 and TRBJ2-7, with 9 bases identical to TRBD2. The CDR3 totals 17 residues. The J segment lost 6 bases and the V segment lost 3 bases, leaving 16 bases of the junction unmatched. Germline CDR1 is SGDLS and CDR2 is YYNGEE. Here the CDR3 DNA reads TGTGCCAGCAGCGAGGGGGTTACCGGGACTAGCCAATCCGAGCAGTACTTC. Translated: CASSEGVTGTSQSEQYF.

The V and J genes are TRBV28 and TRBJ1-4; the match to TRBD1 covers 12 bases. After removal of 7 bases from V and 6 bases from J, the junction contained 6 bases not matched to a gene. The CDR3 length is 15 residues. CDR1 and CDR2 from the germline V gene are MDHEN and SYDVKM. The CDR3 reads CASTGQGAGDEKLFF. In DNA form, the CDR3 reads TGTGCCAGCACGGGACAGGGGGCCGGTGATGAAAAACTGTTTTTT.

This chain links TRBV18 with TRBJ2-1; 8 bases fit TRBD2. CDR1 is KGHSH and CDR2 is LQKENI in the germline V gene. Germline trimming cut 2 bases from V and 5 bases from J; bases unmatched to any gene: 5. The CDR3 is 15 residues long. The CDR3 loop reads CASSPYSGAHNEQFF. CDR3 DNA: TGTGCCAGCTCACCATATAGCGGGGCCCACAATGAGCAGTTCTTC.

J is TRBJ2-7 and V is TRBV7-2; tentatively, D is TRBD1 (6 bases). The germline V gene encodes CDR1 SGHTA and CDR2 FQGNSA. V was pared by 0 bases and J by 2 bases, with 11 bases between. The CDR3 runs 15 residues. The CDR3 loop is CASSLAPQGTYEQYF. The CDR3 DNA follows: TGTGCCAGCAGCTTAGCTCCTCAGGGGACCTACGAGCAGTACTTC.

This clone occurred once. V gene TRBV4-1 combines with J gene TRBJ2-4; D may be TRBD1 (6 bases). Germline V CDR1 and CDR2: MGHRA, YSYEKL. The CDR3 sequence is 19 residues long. V lost 5 bases and J lost 8, with 31 bases in between. Written as DNA, the CDR3 is TGCGCCAGCAGCTTGTACTTCTCTCGACAGGCCCAGGAAGGCGACATTCAGTACTTC. Amino acid sequence: CASSLYFSRQAQEGDIQYF.

The chain recombines TRBV29-1 with TRBJ1-4; 7 bases match TRBD1. The CDR3 totals 13 residues. V trimming: 4 bases; J trimming: 4 bases; junction bases outside the gene matches: 3. Germline V gene lookup returns CDR1 SQVTM and CDR2 ANQGSEA. As DNA, the CDR3 is TGCAGCGTTGGGGACAGACTTAATGAAAAACTGTTTTTT. Residues: CSVGDRLNEKLFF.

This sequence joins TRBV18 and TRBJ2-3; D gene ambiguous. CDR3 length equals 10 residues. Between the trimmed V and J ends, which lost 10 bases and 1 base, there was a span of 3 bases. Germline lookup yields CDR1 KGHSH and CDR2 LQKENI. The CDR3 region has the DNA TGTGCCACCGGCACAGATACGCAGTATTTT. Its translation is CATGTDTQYF.

The CDR3 region has the DNA TGTGCCAGCAGCTTAGAGCGGGTACAAGAGACCCAGTACTTC. Residues: CASSLERVQETQYF. The rearrangement links TRBV7-9 to TRBJ2-5; the D gene is possibly TRBD2 (6 bases). Germline lookup yields CDR1 SEHNR and CDR2 FQNEAQ (reference sequence). The CDR3 has 14 amino acids. Trimming left V 1 base short and J 2 bases short, with 8 bases between.

This rearrangement joins TRBV5-1 to TRBJ2-5; TRBD2 matches at 9 bases. The CDR3 consists of 15 residues. The ends lost 5 bases at V and 5 bases at J; junction bases unmatched: 10. Germline V gives CDR1 SGHRS, CDR2 YFSETQ. Here the CDR3 DNA reads TGCGCCAGCAGTCTAAGCGGGAGGCTGGGGGAGACCCAGTACTTC. It yields the protein CASSLSGRLGETQYF.

The chain employs TRBV5-1 and TRBJ1-1, with TRBD1 identical over 8 bases. The length of the CDR3 is 14 residues. Germline V gene sequence: CDR1 SGHRS, CDR2 YFSETQ. Trimming removed 1 base from V and 5 bases from J; junction bases left unmatched: 4. The CDR3 loop reads CASSLTGGRTEAFF. CDR3 DNA sequence: TGCGCCAGCAGCTTGACAGGGGGAAGGACTGAAGCTTTCTTT.

The chain uses TRBV27 and TRBJ2-7, with 10 bases lining up with TRBD1. The CDR3 is made up of 15 amino acids. The J segment lost 2 bases and the V segment lost 5 bases, leaving 6 bases of the junction unmatched. Germline V CDR1 and CDR2: MNHEY, SMNVEV (reference sequence). CDR3: CASSPLGTGAYEQYF. CDR3 DNA sequence: TGTGCCAGCAGTCCCCTCGGGACAGGGGCCTACGAGCAGTACTTC.

The CDR3 sequence: CASSELLAGMATGNTIYF. CDR3 DNA: TGTGCCAGCAGTGAACTCCTGGCCGGGATGGCGACTGGAAACACCATATATTTT. The chain couples TRBV6-1 to TRBJ1-3; no clear D. Germline-derived CDR1 and CDR2 are MNHNS and SASEGT. Trimming removed 2 bases from V and 2 bases from J, with 19 bases in between. There are 18 residues in the CDR3.

This chain connects TRBV5-1 to TRBJ2-2, with 7 bases matching TRBD1. The CDR3 totals 16 residues. Germline CDR1 reads SGHRS; CDR2 reads YFSETQ. V was pared by 6 bases and J by 5 bases, with 13 bases of the junction left unmatched. This CDR3 is CASKMGQGVSTGELFF. CDR3 sequence (DNA): TGCGCCAGCAAAATGGGGCAGGGGGTCTCAACCGGGGAGCTGTTTTTT. The full variable domain, completed using reference TRBV5-1 and TRBJ2-2, is KAGVTQTPRYLIKTRGQQVTLSCSPISGHRSVSWYQQTPGQGLQFLFEYFSETQRNKGNFPGRFSGRQFSNSRSEMNVSTLELGDSALYLCASKMGQGVSTGELFFGEGSRLTVL.

The rearrangement uses TRBV6-5 and TRBJ2-3; D is undetermined. Germline assignment: CDR1 MNHEY and CDR2 SVGAGI. CDR3 length: 14 amino acids. V lost 1 base, J lost 8 bases, and 13 bases lay in between. CDR3 sequence: CASSYFERSPTQYF. DNA of the CDR3: TGTGCCAGCAGTTACTTTGAGAGGAGTCCTACGCAGTATTTT.

The V gene is TRBV7-8, the J gene TRBJ2-5; D unclear. Trimming left V 5 bases short and J 4 bases short, with 8 bases between. There are 12 residues in the CDR3. In germline, CDR1 is SGHVS, CDR2 FQNEAQ. The CDR3: CASSPTGETQYF. The CDR3 DNA is TGTGCCAGCAGCCCCACGGGAGAGACCCAGTACTTC.

The V gene is TRBV10-3, the J gene TRBJ2-3; 9 bases align to TRBD1. The CDR3 spans 12 residues. Germline CDR1 ENHRY, CDR2 SYGVKD. V lost 10 bases, J lost 6 bases, and 5 bases stayed unmatched. In DNA form, the CDR3 reads TGTGCCACCCGGGACAGGGCGGATACGCAGTATTTT. Translating it yields CATRDRADTQYF.

CDR3 nucleotide sequence: TGTGCCAGCAGTTACACGGGTGCCGGGGAGCTGTTTTTT. Translated: CASSYTGAGELFF. This rearrangement joins TRBV6-6 to TRBJ2-2, with D unclear. The germline V gene encodes CDR1 MNHNY and CDR2 SVGAGI (reference sequence). The V gene lost 2 bases and the J gene lost 6 bases, with 7 bases spanning the gap. This CDR3 spans 13 amino acids.

The chain is built from TRBV18 and TRBJ1-2, with D hard to call. This CDR3 is built from 17 residues. Per the germline V gene, CDR1 is KGHSH and CDR2 is LQKENI. V dropped 6 bases and J dropped 0 bases, with 20 bases sitting between them. The CDR3 loop reads CASSQLPGDAANYGYTF. Written as DNA, the CDR3 is TGTGCCAGCTCGCAGCTTCCGGGAGACGCGGCTAACTATGGCTACACCTTC.

This clone was seen only a few times. This chain uses TRBV30 with TRBJ1-1, with D uncertain. CDR3 length: 13 residues. V dropped 0 bases and J dropped 6 bases, with 11 bases sitting between them. Germline CDR1 reads GTSNPN; CDR2 reads SVGIG (reference sequence). The CDR3: CAWSVWELSEAFF. The DNA of the CDR3 is TGTGCCTGGAGTGTCTGGGAGCTATCTGAAGCTTTCTTT.

The rearrangement links TRBV29-1 to TRBJ2-1, with a possible D match to TRBD2 (5 bases). V shed 4 bases and J shed 0 bases, with 13 bases lying between them. CDR3 length: 15 residues. CDR1 is SQVTM, CDR2 ANQGSEA, per germline. Written as DNA, the CDR3 is TGCAGCGTTGTAGGCGGGCCTGCCTCCTACAATGAGCAGTTCTTC. This sequence encodes CSVVGGPASYNEQFF.

This chain links TRBV27 with TRBJ1-2; tentatively, D is TRBD1 (6 bases). This CDR3 has 13 amino acids. V was clipped by 6 bases and J by 6 bases, with 14 bases between them. CDR1 and CDR2 from the germline V gene are MNHEY and SMNVEV (reference sequence). For the CDR3, the DNA is TGTGCCAGCAGAAGAACAGGGTGGGATGGCTACACCTTC. It translates to CASRRTGWDGYTF.

This clone showed up just a few times. The genes are TRBV5-1 and TRBJ2-1; tentative D call: TRBD1 (6 bases). The V end was cut by 2 bases, the J end by 2 bases, with 8 bases between. Germline V lookup: CDR1 SGHRS, CDR2 YFSETQ. This CDR3 contains 14 residues. CDR3 in amino acids: CASSLTGPYNEQFF. The CDR3 coding sequence is TGCGCCAGCAGCTTAACAGGGCCCTACAATGAGCAGTTCTTC. Supplemented by reference TRBV5-1 and TRBJ2-1, the full variable domain reads KAGVTQTPRYLIKTRGQQVTLSCSPISGHRSVSWYQQTPGQGLQFLFEYFSETQRNKGNFPGRFSGRQFSNSRSEMNVSTLELGDSALYLCASSLTGPYNEQFFGPGTRLTVL.

The chain uses TRBV6-6 and TRBJ2-2; no firm D call. The germline CDR1 and CDR2 sequences are MNHNY and SVGAGI (reference sequence). Deletions cut 4 bases from V and 5 bases from J, with 8 bases between. The CDR3 sequence is 13 residues long. The CDR3 region is CASSSLPTGELFF. The CDR3 DNA sequence: TGTGCCAGCAGTTCCCTGCCAACCGGGGAGCTGTTTTTT.

The rearrangement joins TRBV28 to TRBJ1-2, with D hard to call. CDR3 length: 16 amino acids. Trimming pared 4 bases from V and 8 bases from J, leaving 23 bases between. The germline V gene encodes CDR1 MDHEN and CDR2 SYDVKM. The CDR3 loop reads CASSSKQFGPSGGYTF. The CDR3 nucleotides are TGTGCCAGCAGTTCGAAACAGTTCGGGCCCTCGGGGGGCTACACCTTC.